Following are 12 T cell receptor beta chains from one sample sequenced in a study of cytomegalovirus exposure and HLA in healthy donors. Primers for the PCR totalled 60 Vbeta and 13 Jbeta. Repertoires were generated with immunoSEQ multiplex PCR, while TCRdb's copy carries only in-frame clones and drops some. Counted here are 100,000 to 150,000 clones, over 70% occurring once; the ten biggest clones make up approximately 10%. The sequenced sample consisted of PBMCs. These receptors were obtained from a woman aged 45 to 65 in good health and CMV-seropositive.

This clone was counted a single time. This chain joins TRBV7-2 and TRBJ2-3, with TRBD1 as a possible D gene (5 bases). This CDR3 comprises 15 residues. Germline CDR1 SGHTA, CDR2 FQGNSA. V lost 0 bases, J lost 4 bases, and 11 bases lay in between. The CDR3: CASSLASARADTQYF. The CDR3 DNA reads TGTGCCAGCAGCTTAGCGTCAGCCAGGGCAGATACGCAGTATTTT.

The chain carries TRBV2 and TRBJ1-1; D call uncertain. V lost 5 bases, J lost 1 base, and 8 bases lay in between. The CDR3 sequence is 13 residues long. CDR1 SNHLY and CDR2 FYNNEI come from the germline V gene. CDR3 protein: CASSRGRNTEAFF. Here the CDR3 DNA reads TGTGCCAGCAGTAGAGGGAGGAACACTGAAGCTTTCTTT.

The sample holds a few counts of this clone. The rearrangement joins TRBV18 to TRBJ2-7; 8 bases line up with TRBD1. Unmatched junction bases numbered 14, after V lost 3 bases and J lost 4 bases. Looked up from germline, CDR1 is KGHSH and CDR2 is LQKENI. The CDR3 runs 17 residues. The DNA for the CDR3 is TGTGCCAGCTCACCCGGGACAGGTGGAATTCAAGGGTACGAGCAGTACTTC. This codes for CASSPGTGGIQGYEQYF.

As DNA, the CDR3 is TGTGCCAGCAGTGTATCAGGTAGAACTGAAGCTTTCTTT. Translating it yields CASSVSGRTEAFF. The J gene is TRBJ1-1, the V gene TRBV6-1; no firm D call. Germline V CDR1 and CDR2: MNHNS, SASEGT. CDR3 length: 13 amino acids. The germline V and J ends were trimmed by 4 bases and 5 bases, with 11 bases remaining between them.

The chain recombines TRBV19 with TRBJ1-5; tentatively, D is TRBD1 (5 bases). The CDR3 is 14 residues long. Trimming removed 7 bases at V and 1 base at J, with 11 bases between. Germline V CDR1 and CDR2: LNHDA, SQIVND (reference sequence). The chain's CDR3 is CASTRTLSNQPQHF. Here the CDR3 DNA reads TGTGCCAGTACCCGGACACTCAGCAATCAGCCCCAGCATTTT.

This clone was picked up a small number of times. The CDR3 loop reads CASSSGLGTDTQYF. The CDR3 nucleotides are TGCGCCAGCAGCTCAGGGCTCGGGACAGATACGCAGTATTTT. The chain couples TRBV5-1 to TRBJ2-3; a weak D match, TRBD1 (5 bases). The V gene's germline CDR1 is SGHRS and CDR2 YFSETQ. The CDR3 spans 14 residues. V was shortened by 3 bases and J by 3 bases, with 11 bases between the two germline ends.

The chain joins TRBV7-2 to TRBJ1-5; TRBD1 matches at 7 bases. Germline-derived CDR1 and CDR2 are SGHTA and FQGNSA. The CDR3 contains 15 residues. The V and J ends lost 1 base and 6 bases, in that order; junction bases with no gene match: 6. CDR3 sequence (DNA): TGTGCCAGCAGCTTAGGGGAAAACAGGGGTCAGCCCCAGCATTTT. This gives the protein CASSLGENRGQPQHF. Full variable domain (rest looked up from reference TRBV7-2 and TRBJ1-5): GAGVSQSPSNKVTEKGKDVELRCDPISGHTALYWYRQSLGQGLEFLIYFQGNSAPDKSGLPSDRFSAERTGGSVSTLTIQRTQQEDSAVYLCASSLGENRGQPQHFGDGTRLSIL.

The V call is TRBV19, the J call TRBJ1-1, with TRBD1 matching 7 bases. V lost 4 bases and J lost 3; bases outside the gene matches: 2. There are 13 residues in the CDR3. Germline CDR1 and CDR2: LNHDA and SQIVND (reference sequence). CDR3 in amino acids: CASSKDRYTEAFF. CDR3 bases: TGTGCCAGTAGTAAGGACAGGTACACTGAAGCTTTCTTT.

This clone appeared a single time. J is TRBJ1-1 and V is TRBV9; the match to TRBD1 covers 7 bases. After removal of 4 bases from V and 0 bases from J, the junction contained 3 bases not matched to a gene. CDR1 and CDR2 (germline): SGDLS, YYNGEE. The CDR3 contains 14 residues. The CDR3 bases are TGTGCCAGCAGCCGGGACAGCATGAACACTGAAGCTTTCTTT. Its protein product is CASSRDSMNTEAFF. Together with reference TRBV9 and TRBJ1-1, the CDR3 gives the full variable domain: DSGVTQTPKHLITATGQRVTLRCSPRSGDLSVYWYQQSLDQGLQFLIQYYNGEERAKGNILERFSAQQFPDLHSELNLSSLELGDSALYFCASSRDSMNTEAFFGQGTRLTVV.

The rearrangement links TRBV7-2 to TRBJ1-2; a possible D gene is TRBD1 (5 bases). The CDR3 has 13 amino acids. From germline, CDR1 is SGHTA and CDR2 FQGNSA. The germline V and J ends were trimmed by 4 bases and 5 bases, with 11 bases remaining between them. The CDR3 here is CASSSRGGYGYTF. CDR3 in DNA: TGTGCCAGCAGCTCCCGTGGGGGGTATGGCTACACCTTC.

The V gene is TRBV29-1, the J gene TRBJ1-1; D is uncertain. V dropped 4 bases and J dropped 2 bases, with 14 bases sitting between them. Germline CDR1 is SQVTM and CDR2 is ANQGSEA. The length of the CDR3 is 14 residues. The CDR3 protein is CSVVAAAENTEAFF. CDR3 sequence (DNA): TGCAGCGTTGTTGCGGCTGCCGAAAACACTGAAGCTTTCTTT.

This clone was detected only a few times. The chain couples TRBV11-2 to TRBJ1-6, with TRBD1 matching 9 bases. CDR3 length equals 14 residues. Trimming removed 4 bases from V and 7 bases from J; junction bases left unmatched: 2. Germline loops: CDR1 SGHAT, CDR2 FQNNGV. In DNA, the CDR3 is TGTGCCAGCAGCTGGGGACAGGGAAATTCACCCCTCCACTTT. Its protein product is CASSWGQGNSPLHF.